Shown below are 20 T cell receptor beta chains from a single sample sequenced in a study of patients and donors after allogeneic stem cell transplantation. MiXCR was run by TCRdb on the RT-PCR reads, yielding one entry per CDR3 protein. The table lists approximately 200,000 distinct CDR3 sequences, around two fifths of them singletons. Sequencing was performed on blood, either unsorted or a sorted T cell fraction (not recorded which). The receptor set was obtained from a human donor who was either an allogeneic HSCT recipient or a stem cell or donor lymphocyte infusion donor (not recorded which). It is not recorded whose cells these are; they may come from a transplant donor.

V is TRBV19 and J is TRBJ1-2; maybe TRBD1 (5 bases). The V gene lost 10 bases and the J gene lost 5 bases, with 11 bases spanning the gap. CDR1 is LNHDA, CDR2 SQIVND, per germline (reference sequence). CDR3 length: 11 amino acids. Here the CDR3 reads CAISGPYGYTF. For the CDR3, the DNA is TGTGCCATCTCGGGACCGTATGGCTACACCTTC.

This clonotype was observed a handful of times. This chain joins TRBV5-6 and TRBJ1-5; no firm D call. Germline V CDR1 and CDR2: SGHDT, YYEEEE. Trimming took off 0 bases at V and 0 bases at J, with 13 bases between the two ends. This CDR3 is 17 amino acids long. CDR3 sequence (DNA): TGTGCCAGCAGCTTGGCTAGGCAGGAATATAGCAATCAGCCCCAGCATTTT. Its protein is CASSLARQEYSNQPQHF. Together with reference TRBV5-6 and TRBJ1-5, the CDR3 gives the full variable domain: DAGVTQSPTHLIKTRGQQVTLRCSPKSGHDTVSWYQQALGQGPQFIFQYYEEEERQRGNFPDRFSGHQFPNYSSELNVNALLLGDSALYLCASSLARQEYSNQPQHFGDGTRLSIL.

The chain employs TRBV6-5 and TRBJ2-1; the match to TRBD2 covers 9 bases. The CDR3 loop spans 14 amino acids. Germline V gene lookup returns CDR1 MNHEY and CDR2 SVGAGI. The trim removed 6 bases at V and 9 bases at J, leaving 9 bases unmatched. CDR3 in DNA: TGTGCCAGCAGGGAGCGGGAGGCCCTATCTGAGCAGTTCTTC. As protein: CASREREALSEQFF.

V is TRBV5-6 and J is TRBJ2-7, with 12 nucleotides matching TRBD2. This CDR3 comprises 16 residues. V lost 2 bases, J lost 1 base, and 4 bases stayed unmatched. Germline loops: CDR1 SGHDT, CDR2 YYEEEE. The CDR3 DNA sequence: TGTGCCAGCAGCTTCGGACTAGCGGGATTGTCCTACGAGCAGTACTTC. Its translation: CASSFGLAGLSYEQYF.

This clonotype was detected a few times. This chain uses TRBV12-3 or TRBV12-4 with TRBJ2-1, with 7 bases lining up with TRBD2. This CDR3 spans 16 amino acids. V trimming: 6 bases; J trimming: 5 bases; junction bases outside the gene matches: 13. The CDR3 coding sequence is TGTGCCAGCAGGCGCACGGGGGGTGGAGGGAACAATGAGCAGTTCTTC. Protein product: CASRRTGGGGNNEQFF.

J is TRBJ1-1 and V is TRBV10-2, with D unresolved. The CDR3 consists of 11 residues. CDR1 is WSHSY, CDR2 SAAADI, per germline. Trimming stripped 8 bases from V and 1 base from J, with 5 bases between. CDR3 nucleotide sequence: TGCGCCAGCTTAGAGAACACTGAAGCTTTCTTT. Protein: CASLENTEAFF.

This clonotype was found many times. This chain links TRBV7-2 with TRBJ1-5; D is unclear. Germline loops: CDR1 SGHTA, CDR2 FQGNSA. V lost 0 bases and J lost 7, with 7 bases in between. The CDR3 consists of 13 residues. For the CDR3, the DNA is TGTGCCAGCAGCTTAGCGATAGAGCAGCCCCAGCATTTT. Its protein is CASSLAIEQPQHF.

The rearrangement uses TRBV12-3 or TRBV12-4 and TRBJ2-3; no firm D call. Between the trimmed V and J ends, which lost 4 bases and 6 bases, there was a span of 2 bases. This CDR3 has 10 amino acids. The CDR3 protein is CASSSDTQYF. The CDR3, as DNA: TGTGCCAGCAGTTCGGATACGCAGTATTTT.

J is TRBJ1-2 and V is TRBV4-3; 9 bases line up with TRBD1. This CDR3 spans 14 amino acids. Germline V gives CDR1 LGHNA, CDR2 YSLEER. V gave up 4 bases and J gave up 2 bases; unmatched junction bases: 2. The DNA for the CDR3 is TGCGCCAGCAGCCCGACAGGGGGGAACTATGGCTACACCTTC. It specifies CASSPTGGNYGYTF.

The gene calls are TRBV4-2 and TRBJ2-1; 14 positions match TRBD2. The CDR3 spans 16 residues. Germline values: CDR1 LGHNA, CDR2 YNFKEQ. The V gene end was trimmed by 3 bases and the J gene end by 6 bases; junction bases not matched to a gene: 4. DNA of the CDR3: TGTGCCAGCAGCCAGACTAGCGGGAGGGCCATCAATGAGCAGTTCTTC. Encoded protein: CASSQTSGRAINEQFF.

The chain couples TRBV7-3 to TRBJ1-2; D unclear. CDR1 and CDR2 from the germline V gene are SGHTA and FQGTGA. Trimming left V 4 bases short and J 4 bases short, with 22 bases between. The CDR3 extends over 17 amino acids. CDR3 in amino acids: CASSSGRLFPKAYGYTF. CDR3 nucleotide sequence: TGTGCCAGCAGCTCCGGGAGATTATTCCCAAAGGCCTATGGCTACACCTTC. Filled out from reference TRBV7-3 and TRBJ1-2, the complete variable domain reads GAGVSQTPSNKVTEKGKYVELRCDPISGHTALYWYRQSLGQGPEFLIYFQGTGAADDSGLPNDRFFAVRPEGSVSTLKIQRTERGDSAVYLCASSSGRLFPKAYGYTFGSGTRLTVV.

This chain connects TRBV15 to TRBJ2-5; a possible D gene is TRBD2 (5 bases). This CDR3 region has 12 residues. Germline V lookup: CDR1 LNHNV, CDR2 YYDKDF (reference sequence). V gave up 3 bases and J gave up 5 bases, with 7 bases separating them. The CDR3 region has the DNA TGTGCCACCAGCAGGGGCGGGGAGACCCAGTACTTC. Translation: CATSRGGETQYF.

This clonotype has more than one count but fewer than ten. V and J are TRBV28 and TRBJ2-5; TRBD2 matches 10 bases. V shed 4 bases and J 2 bases; nucleotides not matched to a gene: 4. Germline assignment: CDR1 MDHEN and CDR2 SYDVKM. The CDR3 totals 15 residues. For the CDR3, the DNA is TGTGCCAGCAGTTCTAGCGGGAGACCACAAGAGACCCAGTACTTC. It codes for CASSSSGRPQETQYF.

This clonotype was recorded a few times. The V gene is TRBV3-1, the J gene TRBJ2-4, with 8 bases identical to TRBD2. This CDR3 spans 16 amino acids. Trimming took 5 bases from V and 8 from J; bases not matched to a gene: 14. Per germline, CDR1 LGHDT and CDR2 YNNKEL (reference sequence). This CDR3 reads CASSEGIGHGRDIQYF. DNA of the CDR3: TGTGCCAGCAGCGAAGGAATTGGACACGGGAGGGACATTCAGTACTTC.

The chain couples TRBV27 to TRBJ1-2; tentatively, D is TRBD1 (6 bases). Trimming stripped 6 bases from V and 4 bases from J, with 15 bases between. Germline values: CDR1 MNHEY, CDR2 SMNVEV (reference sequence). The CDR3 loop spans 14 amino acids. The CDR3 spells CASSLTGRGYGYTF. The DNA of the CDR3 is TGTGCCAGCAGCCTGACAGGCCGGGGCTATGGCTACACCTTC.

V usage is TRBV7-2 and J usage is TRBJ1-1, with D unclear. The V end lost 1 base, the J end lost 1 base, and 13 bases lay between the germline ends. CDR3 length equals 16 residues. CDR1 SGHTA and CDR2 FQGNSA come from the germline V gene. The CDR3 region has the DNA TGTGCCAGCAGCTTAGAGGGAGGTTTGCCGAACACTGAAGCTTTCTTT. Translated, it gives CASSLEGGLPNTEAFF.

This clonotype was observed a few times. This sequence joins TRBV5-1 and TRBJ1-2; 7 nucleotides line up with TRBD1. Germline CDR1 is SGHRS and CDR2 is YFSETQ. The CDR3 loop spans 15 amino acids. The V segment lost 3 bases and the J segment 3 bases; nucleotides outside the gene matches: 8. CDR3 coding DNA: TGCGCCAGCAGCTCCTACAGGGGCTATGACTATGGCTACACCTTC. This encodes CASSSYRGYDYGYTF.

The rearrangement uses TRBV5-6 and TRBJ2-2; no definite D call. Per germline, CDR1 SGHDT and CDR2 YYEEEE. CDR3 length: 15 amino acids. V was pared by 0 bases and J by 2 bases, with 8 bases between. CDR3 DNA: TGTGCCAGCAGCTTGGTTCTATACAACACCGGGGAGCTGTTTTTT. Amino acid sequence: CASSLVLYNTGELFF.

This clonotype showed up just a few times. CDR3 DNA sequence: TGTGCCAGCAGTGAAATGCGGGAAGCCGGGGAGCTGTTTTTT. Its protein product is CASSEMREAGELFF. V is TRBV25-1 and J is TRBJ2-2, with D perhaps TRBD2 (6 bases). Germline CDR1 and CDR2: MGHDK and SYGVNS. V was clipped by 2 bases and J by 6 bases, with 10 bases between them. The CDR3 runs to 14 residues.

The sample holds many counts of this clonotype. This rearrangement joins TRBV6-2 or TRBV6-3 to TRBJ1-5; D is undetermined. Germline CDR1 is MNHEY and CDR2 is SVGEGT. Trimming cost V 6 bases and J 5 bases, with 17 bases left between them. This CDR3 spans 15 amino acids. The DNA of the CDR3 is TGTGCCAGCAGCTTTACCGCCTTGACATATCAGCCCCAGCATTTT. It specifies CASSFTALTYQPQHF.